Reported below is one T cell receptor (beta chain). Its specificity is unknown. The data originate from a study of cytomegalovirus exposure and HLA in healthy donors. The CDR3 loop spans 17 amino acids. Germline V gene sequence: CDR1 SGHNT, CDR2 YYREEE (reference sequence). 13 Jbeta primers and 60 Vbeta primers were used for the PCR. Some clones are missing from TCRdb's copy, which holds only in-frame ones; the method was immunoSEQ multiplex PCR. The sample has around 180,000 clones, roughly 77% seen once. General study results and limits: Being productive about 87% or about 30% of the time was typical of most TCR beta V segments in an earlier analysis. V- and J-gene trimming in TCR beta was tied to a missense DCLRE1C variant by an analysis performed later. The study assumed roughly uniform donor sequencing depth for presence/absence analyses.

This sequence was found in a woman between 45 and 65 years old in good health and CMV-seronegative. The sample comprised PBMCs. The chain has TRBV5-4 and TRBJ2-5; the match to TRBD2 covers 15 bases. Near its end, the DNA agrees better with TRBJ2-7, so the J call may be wrong. The CDR3 is CASSTMGLAGGTYEQYF. CDR3 coding DNA: TGTGCCAGCAGCACCATGGGACTAGCGGGGGGAACCTACGAGCAGTACTTC.